This T cell receptor (beta chain) derives from a study of shared clonotypes between healthy human individuals. The CDR3 is 14 amino acids. J lost 4 bases, V lost 4 bases, and 6 bases had no gene match. From germline, CDR1 is LNHDA and CDR2 SQIVND (reference sequence). Genomic DNA of every subset was divided equally among multiple immunoSEQ plates. Libraries were prepared by immunoSEQ multiplex PCR; TCRdb keeps only in-frame clonotypes and omits some of them. Found here are roughly 2.4 million clones, approximately 96% of them singletons; the top ten hold about 0.13%. The sample comprised naive CD4+ T cells sorted from blood. Noted subset: CD45RA+ positively selected. The clonotype originates from a man aged 18-30 years in good health. The gene calls are TRBV19 and TRBJ1-2; 7 bases agree with TRBD1. CDR3 nucleotides: TGTGCCAGTAGTAGGGGAGGACAGGTCTATGGCTACACCTTC. Residues: CASSRGGQVYGYTF.